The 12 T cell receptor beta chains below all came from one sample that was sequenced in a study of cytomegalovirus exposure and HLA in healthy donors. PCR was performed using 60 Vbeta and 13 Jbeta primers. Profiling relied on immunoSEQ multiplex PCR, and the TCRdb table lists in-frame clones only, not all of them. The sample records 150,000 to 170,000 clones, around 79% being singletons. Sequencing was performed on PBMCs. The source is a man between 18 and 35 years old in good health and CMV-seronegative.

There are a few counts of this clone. CDR3 loop: CASSESQLEKLFF. The CDR3 coding sequence is TGTGCCAGCAGTGAATCACAGCTTGAAAAACTGTTTTTT. The chain joins TRBV6-5 to TRBJ1-4; no reliable D call. Germline CDR1 MNHEY, CDR2 SVGAGI. The CDR3 length is 13 residues. Between the trimmed V and J ends, which lost 5 bases and 7 bases, there was a span of 11 bases.

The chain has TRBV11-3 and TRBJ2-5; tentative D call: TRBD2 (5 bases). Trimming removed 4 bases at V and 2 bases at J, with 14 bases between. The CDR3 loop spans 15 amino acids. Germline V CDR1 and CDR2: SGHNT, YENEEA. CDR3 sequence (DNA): TGTGCCAGCAGCTCCGGACGGAGGTATCAAGAGACCCAGTACTTC. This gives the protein CASSSGRRYQETQYF.

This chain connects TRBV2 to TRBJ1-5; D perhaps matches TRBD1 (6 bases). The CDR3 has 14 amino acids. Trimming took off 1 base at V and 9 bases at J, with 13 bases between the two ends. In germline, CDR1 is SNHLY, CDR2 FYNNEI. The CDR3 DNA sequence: TGTGCCAGCAGTGAAGAGACAGGCGGCTGGCCCCAGCATTTT. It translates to CASSEETGGWPQHF.

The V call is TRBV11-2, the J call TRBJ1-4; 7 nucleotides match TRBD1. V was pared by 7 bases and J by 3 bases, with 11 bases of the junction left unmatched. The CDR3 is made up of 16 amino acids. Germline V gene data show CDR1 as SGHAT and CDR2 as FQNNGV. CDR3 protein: CASKLWLGQSNEKLFF. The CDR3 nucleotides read TGTGCCAGCAAACTTTGGTTGGGACAGTCTAATGAAAAACTGTTTTTT.

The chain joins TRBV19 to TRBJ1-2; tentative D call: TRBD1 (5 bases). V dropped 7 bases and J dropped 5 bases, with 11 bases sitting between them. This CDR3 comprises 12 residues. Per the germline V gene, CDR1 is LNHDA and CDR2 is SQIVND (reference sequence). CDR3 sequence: CASTTGGYGYTF. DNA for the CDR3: TGTGCCAGTACCACGGGGGGGTATGGCTACACCTTC.

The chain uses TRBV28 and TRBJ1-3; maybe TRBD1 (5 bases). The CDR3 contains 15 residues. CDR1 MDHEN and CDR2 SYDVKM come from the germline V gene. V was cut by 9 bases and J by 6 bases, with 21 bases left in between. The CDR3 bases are TGTGCCAGTTATACGTGGGGCGATCAAGAAAACACCATATATTTT. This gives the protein CASYTWGDQENTIYF. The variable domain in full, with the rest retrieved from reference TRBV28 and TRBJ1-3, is DVKVTQSSRYLVKRTGEKVFLECVQDMDHENMFWYRQDPGLGLRLIYFSYDVKMKEKGDIPEGYSVSREKKERFSLILESASTNQTSMYLCASYTWGDQENTIYFGEGSWLTVV.

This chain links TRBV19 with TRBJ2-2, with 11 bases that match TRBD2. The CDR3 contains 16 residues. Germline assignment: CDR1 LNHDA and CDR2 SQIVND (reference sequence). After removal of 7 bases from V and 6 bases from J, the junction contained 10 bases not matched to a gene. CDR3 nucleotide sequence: TGTGCCAGTACCAGTCCGGGACTAGCGGCCCCCGGGGAGCTGTTTTTT. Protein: CASTSPGLAAPGELFF.

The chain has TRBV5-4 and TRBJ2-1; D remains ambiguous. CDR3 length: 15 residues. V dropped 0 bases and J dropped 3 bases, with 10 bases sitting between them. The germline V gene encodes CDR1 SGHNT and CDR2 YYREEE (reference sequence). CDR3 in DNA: TGTGCCAGCAGCTTGGGCGAGGTGGGCTACAATGAGCAGTTCTTC. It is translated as CASSLGEVGYNEQFF.

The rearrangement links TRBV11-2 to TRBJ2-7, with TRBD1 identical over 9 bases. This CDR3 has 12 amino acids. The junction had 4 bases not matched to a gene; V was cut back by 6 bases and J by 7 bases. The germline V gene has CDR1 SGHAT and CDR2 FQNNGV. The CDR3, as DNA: TGTGCCAGCAGACAGGGGGCTGGAGAGCAGTACGTC. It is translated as CASRQGAGEQYV.

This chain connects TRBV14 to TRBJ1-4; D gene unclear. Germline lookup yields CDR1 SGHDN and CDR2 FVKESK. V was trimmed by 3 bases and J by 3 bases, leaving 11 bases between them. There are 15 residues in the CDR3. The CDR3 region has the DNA TGTGCCAGCAGCCATGAAGCACGCCCTAATGAAAAACTGTTTTTT. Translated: CASSHEARPNEKLFF.

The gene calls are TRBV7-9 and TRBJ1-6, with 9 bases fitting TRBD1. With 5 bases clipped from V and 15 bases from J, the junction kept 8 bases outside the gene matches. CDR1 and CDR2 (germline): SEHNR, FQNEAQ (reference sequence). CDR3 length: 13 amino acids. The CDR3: CASSLQTGGNLHF. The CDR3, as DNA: TGTGCCAGCAGCCTGCAGACAGGGGGAAACCTCCACTTT.

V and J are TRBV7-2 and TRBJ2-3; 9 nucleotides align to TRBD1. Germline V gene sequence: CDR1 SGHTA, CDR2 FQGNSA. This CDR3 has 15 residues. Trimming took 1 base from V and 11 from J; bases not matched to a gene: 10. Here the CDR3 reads CASSLGGTGRGRQYF. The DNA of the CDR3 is TGTGCCAGCAGCTTAGGAGGGACAGGGAGGGGAAGGCAGTATTTT.